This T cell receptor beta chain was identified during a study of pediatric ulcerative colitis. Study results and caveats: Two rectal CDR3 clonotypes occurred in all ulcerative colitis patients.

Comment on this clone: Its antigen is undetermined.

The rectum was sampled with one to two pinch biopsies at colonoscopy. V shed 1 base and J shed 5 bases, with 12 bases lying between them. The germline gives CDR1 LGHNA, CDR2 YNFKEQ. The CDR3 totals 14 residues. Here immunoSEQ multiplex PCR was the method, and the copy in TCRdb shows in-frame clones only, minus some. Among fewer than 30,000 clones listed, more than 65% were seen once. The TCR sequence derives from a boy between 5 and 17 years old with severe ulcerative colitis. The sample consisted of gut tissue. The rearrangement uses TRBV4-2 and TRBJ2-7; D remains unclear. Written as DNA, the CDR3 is TGTGCCAGCAGCCAAGGTCTGGAGACGGACGAGCAGTACTTC. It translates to CASSQGLETDEQYF.